This is a list of T cell receptor beta chains from one sample in a study of lymphopenia after photon versus proton radiotherapy. The table came from immunoSEQ multiplex PCR; TCRdb's copy has only in-frame clones and leaves some out. This sample has roughly 30,000 clones, with about four fifths found just once. Sequences were derived from peripheral blood, sampled from a patient treated with photon-based radiotherapy. The receptors shown here come from a man in his fifties with gastric cancer. The conserved cysteine and the conserved F or W are not part of the CDR3 here. Fields, in order: clone size, CDR3 length, V gene, J gene, CDR3 protein. Clone size is shown for a subset of rows, as once, few, many or a class of expanded clone.

clone_size: few
cdr3_length: 12
v_call: TRBV10-2
j_call: TRBJ1-5
cdr3_aa: ASSESWGNQPQH

clone_size: few
cdr3_length: 12
v_call: TRBV6-6
j_call: TRBJ1-5
cdr3_aa: ASSTATSNQPQH

clone_size: -
cdr3_length: 13
v_call: TRBV11-2
j_call: TRBJ1-4
cdr3_aa: ASSPTTGKNEKLF

clone_size: -
cdr3_length: 12
v_call: TRBV27
j_call: TRBJ2-7
cdr3_aa: ASSFQGGLYEQY

clone_size: -
cdr3_length: 13
v_call: TRBV7-9
j_call: TRBJ1-2
cdr3_aa: ASSLSRTGGDGYT

clone_size: once
cdr3_length: 10
v_call: TRBV2
j_call: TRBJ1-2
cdr3_aa: ASSDTPDGYT

clone_size: -
cdr3_length: 12
v_call: TRBV9
j_call: TRBJ1-6
cdr3_aa: ASSFGQGFSPLH

clone_size: few
cdr3_length: 15
v_call: TRBV4-2
j_call: TRBJ2-1
cdr3_aa: ASSQDGRQGGFDEQF

clone_size: -
cdr3_length: 11
v_call: TRBV14
j_call: TRBJ1-2
cdr3_aa: ASSLGQGYGYT

clone_size: -
cdr3_length: 12
v_call: TRBV7-2
j_call: TRBJ1-5
cdr3_aa: ASSLDGGREPQH

clone_size: -
cdr3_length: 12
v_call: TRBV5-4
j_call: TRBJ1-4
cdr3_aa: ASSRDSDGEKLF

clone_size: medium-sized
cdr3_length: 14
v_call: TRBV7-2
j_call: TRBJ1-1
cdr3_aa: ASSPRVRTGGTEAF

clone_size: -
cdr3_length: 13
v_call: TRBV5-1
j_call: TRBJ1-4
cdr3_aa: ASSLGLGVSEKLF

clone_size: once
cdr3_length: 10
v_call: TRBV4-1
j_call: TRBJ1-1
cdr3_aa: ASSQEDFRAF

clone_size: -
cdr3_length: 14
v_call: TRBV7-2
j_call: TRBJ2-6
cdr3_aa: AVGLAGRSGANVLT

clone_size: -
cdr3_length: 11
v_call: TRBV14
j_call: TRBJ2-5
cdr3_aa: ASSRVFQETQY

clone_size: once
cdr3_length: 13
v_call: TRBV27
j_call: TRBJ2-3
cdr3_aa: ASSVQGGWTDTQY

clone_size: -
cdr3_length: 15
v_call: TRBV2
j_call: TRBJ1-6
cdr3_aa: ASSDPRTGVINSPLH

clone_size: -
cdr3_length: 12
v_call: TRBV15
j_call: TRBJ1-1
cdr3_aa: ATSRDLQGTEAF

clone_size: -
cdr3_length: 11
v_call: TRBV14
j_call: TRBJ1-1
cdr3_aa: ASSQGVITEAF

clone_size: -
cdr3_length: 13
v_call: TRBV5-1
j_call: TRBJ1-3
cdr3_aa: ASSLAAGSGNTIY

clone_size: -
cdr3_length: 13
v_call: TRBV5-4
j_call: TRBJ1-1
cdr3_aa: ASSLFRTGNTEAF

clone_size: once
cdr3_length: 13
v_call: TRBV6-5
j_call: TRBJ2-2
cdr3_aa: ASSYSNRAIGELF

clone_size: -
cdr3_length: 13
v_call: TRBV13
j_call: TRBJ1-2
cdr3_aa: ASSGTGVDGYGYT

clone_size: -
cdr3_length: 11
v_call: TRBV7-6
j_call: TRBJ1-2
cdr3_aa: ASSFSGNYGYT

clone_size: -
cdr3_length: 12
v_call: TRBV6-1
j_call: TRBJ2-7
cdr3_aa: ASCRGQGLYEQY

clone_size: -
cdr3_length: 11
v_call: TRBV2
j_call: TRBJ1-1
cdr3_aa: ASIRDSNTEAF

clone_size: -
cdr3_length: 12
v_call: TRBV18
j_call: TRBJ2-7
cdr3_aa: ASSPGTSFYEQY

clone_size: -
cdr3_length: 13
v_call: TRBV15
j_call: TRBJ1-5
cdr3_aa: ATSSTGDWDQPQH

clone_size: few
cdr3_length: 11
v_call: TRBV27
j_call: TRBJ1-6
cdr3_aa: ASSSNGNSPLH

clone_size: -
cdr3_length: 11
v_call: TRBV18
j_call: TRBJ2-5
cdr3_aa: ASSTIYQETQY

clone_size: -
cdr3_length: 14
v_call: TRBV27
j_call: TRBJ2-2
cdr3_aa: ASSSRQGYRIGELF

clone_size: -
cdr3_length: 15
v_call: TRBV5-6
j_call: TRBJ1-6
cdr3_aa: ASSLGELRRHNSPLH

clone_size: few
cdr3_length: 14
v_call: TRBV27
j_call: TRBJ2-3
cdr3_aa: ASSLRGKRGTDTQY

clone_size: -
cdr3_length: 9
v_call: TRBV10-3
j_call: TRBJ2-1
cdr3_aa: AISEVGGQF

clone_size: few
cdr3_length: 10
v_call: TRBV12-5
j_call: TRBJ1-2
cdr3_aa: ASGLGPYGYT

clone_size: -
cdr3_length: 13
v_call: TRBV7-9
j_call: TRBJ1-3
cdr3_aa: ASRAGQGTGNTIY

clone_size: few
cdr3_length: 13
v_call: TRBV11-2
j_call: TRBJ1-1
cdr3_aa: ASSREGAMDTEAF

clone_size: -
cdr3_length: 12
v_call: TRBV19
j_call: TRBJ1-6
cdr3_aa: ASRATGDNSPLH

clone_size: -
cdr3_length: 10
v_call: TRBV30
j_call: TRBJ2-1
cdr3_aa: AWSGQYNEQF

clone_size: -
cdr3_length: 14
v_call: TRBV5-4
j_call: TRBJ1-5
cdr3_aa: ASSLRTNYSNQPQH

clone_size: few
cdr3_length: 11
v_call: TRBV9
j_call: TRBJ1-5
cdr3_aa: ASKPKLRVPQH

clone_size: -
cdr3_length: 9
v_call: TRBV28
j_call: TRBJ1-1
cdr3_aa: ASSLRSEAF

clone_size: -
cdr3_length: 12
v_call: TRBV6-1
j_call: TRBJ2-2
cdr3_aa: ARGLAGEGGELF

clone_size: -
cdr3_length: 14
v_call: TRBV4-1
j_call: TRBJ1-2
cdr3_aa: ASSQGSTGRNYGYT

clone_size: -
cdr3_length: 12
v_call: TRBV6-5
j_call: TRBJ1-2
cdr3_aa: ASSYSKGNYGYT

clone_size: -
cdr3_length: 11
v_call: TRBV5-1
j_call: TRBJ1-1
cdr3_aa: ASTGGVGTEAF

clone_size: -
cdr3_length: 12
v_call: TRBV29-1
j_call: TRBJ1-1
cdr3_aa: SVESTGRDTEAF

clone_size: -
cdr3_length: 11
v_call: TRBV6-1
j_call: TRBJ1-2
cdr3_aa: ASSSDRVKGYT

clone_size: -
cdr3_length: 12
v_call: TRBV7-2
j_call: TRBJ1-1
cdr3_aa: ASSLGSGETEAF

clone_size: once
cdr3_length: 12
v_call: TRBV5-1
j_call: TRBJ1-2
cdr3_aa: ASSSDQGGYGYT

clone_size: few
cdr3_length: 12
v_call: TRBV5-4
j_call: TRBJ1-2
cdr3_aa: ASSLGHLNYGYT

clone_size: -
cdr3_length: 13
v_call: TRBV4-3
j_call: TRBJ1-5
cdr3_aa: ASSQDSGGRQPQH

clone_size: -
cdr3_length: 14
v_call: TRBV30
j_call: TRBJ2-5
cdr3_aa: AWSPGGKGRGETQY

clone_size: -
cdr3_length: 12
v_call: TRBV6-6
j_call: TRBJ1-5
cdr3_aa: ASSYREGNQPQH

clone_size: few
cdr3_length: 11
v_call: TRBV6-1
j_call: TRBJ1-6
cdr3_aa: ASNGGRNSPLH

clone_size: once
cdr3_length: 17
v_call: TRBV19
j_call: TRBJ2-6
cdr3_aa: ASSIDGTQNPSGANVLT

clone_size: -
cdr3_length: 14
v_call: TRBV5-4
j_call: TRBJ2-3
cdr3_aa: ASSPGPFPSTDTQY

clone_size: -
cdr3_length: 13
v_call: TRBV29-1
j_call: TRBJ2-4
cdr3_aa: SVQASGGAKNIQY